This T cell receptor beta chain was identified in a study of T-cell reconstitution after alpha-beta-depleted transplantation in children. In this sample, this clonotype turned up a few times. CDR3 length: 13 amino acids. V was cut by 1 base and J by 1 base, with 3 bases left in between. Germline CDR1 is SNHLY and CDR2 is FYNNEI. Unique molecular identifiers were incorporated during preparation of the TCRbeta library. TCRdb recomputed calls from the PCR reads with MiXCR, one row per CDR3 protein. The sample records over 150,000 distinct CDR3 sequences, about 6.4% being singletons. The input for sequencing was PBMCs from the stem cell graft donor, taken from the stem cell graft. The V gene is TRBV2, the J gene TRBJ2-3; D gene ambiguous. The receptor comes from a human donor who donated a stem cell graft to a child with Wiskott-Aldrich syndrome. The CDR3: CASSEDGTDTQYF. CDR3 DNA sequence: TGTGCCAGCAGTGAAGACGGCACAGATACGCAGTATTTT.